What follows are 3 T cell receptor beta chains derived from one specimen sequenced in a study of T-cell reconstitution after alpha-beta-depleted transplantation in children. Unique molecular identifiers were built into the TCRbeta library. TCRdb re-analysed the PCR reads in MiXCR, keeping a single row per CDR3 protein. The sample includes about 300,000 distinct CDR3 sequences, roughly 8.2% of them seen just once. Which antigens these TCRs recognize remains unknown. Study observations and caveats: At the one-year point after transplant, T-cell counts and TCRbeta diversity were found to come mostly from T cells that had been newly produced.

The material sequenced was peripheral blood, taken 360 days after TCRalphabeta/CD19-depleted stem cell transplant. The source of these receptors is a female patient younger than 10 who had a stem cell transplant for Fanconi anemia, so the T cells may come from the graft donor.

This clonotype is termed medium-sized. The chain is built from TRBV5-1 and TRBJ2-7; D is possibly TRBD1 or TRBD2 (5 bases each). The CDR3 loop spans 17 amino acids. Germline lookup yields CDR1 SGHRS and CDR2 YFSETQ. Trimming took 1 base from V and 4 from J, leaving 21 bases between them. For the CDR3, the DNA is TGCGCCAGCAGCTTGACCAACCGGGACGCCCATGGGTACGAGCAGTACTTC. This encodes CASSLTNRDAHGYEQYF.

This clonotype was counted ten times or more. The rearrangement joins TRBV4-3 to TRBJ2-1, with 10 nucleotides matching TRBD1. The V gene end was trimmed by 3 bases and the J gene end by 5 bases; junction bases not matched to a gene: 7. There are 16 residues in the CDR3. CDR1 is LGHNA, CDR2 YSLEER, per germline. The CDR3 DNA follows: TGCGCCAGCAGCCATGCCGGGACAGGGGTGGACAATGAGCAGTTCTTC. Translated: CASSHAGTGVDNEQFF.

This clonotype occurred many times. This sequence joins TRBV6-4 and TRBJ2-1; TRBD2 matches at 10 bases. V trimming: 0 bases; J trimming: 3 bases; junction bases outside the gene matches: 8. Germline CDR1 MRHNA, CDR2 SNTAGT. This CDR3 has 18 amino acids. The CDR3 region is CASSDSESGRALYNEQFF. The DNA for the CDR3 is TGTGCCAGCAGTGACTCGGAGAGCGGGAGGGCCCTCTACAATGAGCAGTTCTTC.